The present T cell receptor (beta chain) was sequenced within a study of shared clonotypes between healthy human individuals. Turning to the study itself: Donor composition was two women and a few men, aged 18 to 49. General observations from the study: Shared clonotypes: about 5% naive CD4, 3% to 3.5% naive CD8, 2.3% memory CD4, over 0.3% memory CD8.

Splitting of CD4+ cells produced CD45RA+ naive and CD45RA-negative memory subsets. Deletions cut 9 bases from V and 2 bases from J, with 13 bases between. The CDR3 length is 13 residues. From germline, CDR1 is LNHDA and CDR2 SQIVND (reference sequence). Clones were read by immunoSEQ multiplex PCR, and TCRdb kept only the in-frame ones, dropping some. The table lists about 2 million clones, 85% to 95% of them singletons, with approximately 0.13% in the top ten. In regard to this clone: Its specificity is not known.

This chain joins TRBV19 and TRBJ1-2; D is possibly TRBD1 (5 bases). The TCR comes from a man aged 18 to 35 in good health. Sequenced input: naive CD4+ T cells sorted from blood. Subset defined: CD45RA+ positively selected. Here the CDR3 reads CASAPRVNYGYTF. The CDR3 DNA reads TGTGCCAGCGCACCCAGGGTCAACTATGGCTACACCTTC.